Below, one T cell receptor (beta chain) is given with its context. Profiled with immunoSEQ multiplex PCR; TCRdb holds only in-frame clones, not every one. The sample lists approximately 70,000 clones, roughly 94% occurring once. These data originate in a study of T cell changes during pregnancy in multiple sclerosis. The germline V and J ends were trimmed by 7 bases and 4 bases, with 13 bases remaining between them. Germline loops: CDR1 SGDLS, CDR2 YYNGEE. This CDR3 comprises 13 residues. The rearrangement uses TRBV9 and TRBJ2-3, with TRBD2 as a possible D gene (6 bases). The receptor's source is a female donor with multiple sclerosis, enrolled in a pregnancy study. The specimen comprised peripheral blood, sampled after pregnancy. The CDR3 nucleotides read TGTGCCAGCGGGAGGAGGGCGGCAGATACGCAGTATTTT. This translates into CASGRRAADTQYF.